These 21 T cell receptor beta chains share one sample of origin, sequenced in a study of blood T cell repertoires in COVID-19. Clones were sequenced by immunoSEQ multiplex PCR, and TCRdb holds only the in-frame ones, with some missing. The profile covers around 200,000 clones, with around 90% appearing a single time and about 12% taken by the ten largest. Sequencing was carried out using peripheral blood. These TCRs come from a woman between 18 and 29 years old who had recovered from COVID-19.

The rearrangement joins TRBV28 to TRBJ2-7, with 8 positions matching TRBD2. Germline loops: CDR1 MDHEN, CDR2 SYDVKM. Losses at the gene ends were 6 bases for V and 1 base for J; bases not matched to a gene: 8. The length of the CDR3 is 15 residues. For the CDR3, the DNA is TGTGCCAGCAGACCCACTAGCGGAACTTCCTACGAGCAGTACTTC. Amino acid sequence: CASRPTSGTSYEQYF.

This rearrangement joins TRBV6-2 or TRBV6-3 to TRBJ2-5; 9 bases are a match to TRBD2. This CDR3 contains 15 residues. Germline V lookup: CDR1 MNHEY, CDR2 SVGEGT. The V gene end was trimmed by 2 bases and the J gene end by 1 base; junction bases not matched to a gene: 2. CDR3 DNA: TGTGCCAGCAGTTACGCGGGAGGGTTCCAAGAGACCCAGTACTTC. Amino acid sequence: CASSYAGGFQETQYF.

This chain uses TRBV5-6 with TRBJ1-5; 9 nucleotides match TRBD1. CDR3 length: 15 amino acids. V trimming: 4 bases; J trimming: 4 bases; junction bases outside the gene matches: 6. Per germline, CDR1 SGHDT and CDR2 YYEEEE. CDR3 DNA sequence: TGTGCCAGCAGCGCCGTGGACAGGGGTAATCAGCCCCAGCATTTT. Translation: CASSAVDRGNQPQHF. Full variable domain (remainder filled in from reference TRBV5-6 and TRBJ1-5): DAGVTQSPTHLIKTRGQQVTLRCSPKSGHDTVSWYQQALGQGPQFIFQYYEEEERQRGNFPDRFSGHQFPNYSSELNVNALLLGDSALYLCASSAVDRGNQPQHFGDGTRLSIL.

The rearrangement joins TRBV19 to TRBJ1-1; 7 bases map to TRBD1. Trimming at V came to 2 bases and at J to 5 bases, leaving 5 bases not matched to a gene. The CDR3 runs to 14 residues. The germline CDR1 and CDR2 sequences are LNHDA and SQIVND (reference sequence). CDR3 loop: CASSISGTDTEAFF. The CDR3 nucleotides read TGTGCCAGTAGTATATCCGGGACAGATACTGAAGCTTTCTTT.

CDR3 sequence (DNA): TGTGCCAGCACATCGGTCCGGAACACTGAAGCTTTCTTT. This encodes CASTSVRNTEAFF. This rearrangement joins TRBV6-6 to TRBJ1-1; D gene uncertain. The V end was cut by 7 bases, the J end by 1 base, with 10 bases between. This CDR3 is built from 13 residues. The V gene's germline CDR1 is MNHNY and CDR2 SVGAGI (reference sequence).

The chain has TRBV7-8 and TRBJ1-5; the D gene is possibly TRBD1 (5 bases). Trimming took 5 bases from V and 0 from J, leaving 17 bases between them. The CDR3 loop spans 17 amino acids. The germline gives CDR1 SGHVS, CDR2 FQNEAQ. The CDR3 here is CASSTKLGGGSNQPQHF. The DNA of the CDR3 is TGTGCCAGCAGCACCAAACTCGGGGGGGGTAGCAATCAGCCCCAGCATTTT.

The chain's CDR3 is CASSTNRQGLKNTEAFF. CDR3 in DNA: TGTGCCAGCAGCACTAACCGACAGGGGTTGAAGAACACTGAAGCTTTCTTT. This chain links TRBV11-2 with TRBJ1-1; 8 bases map to TRBD1. Germline CDR1 SGHAT, CDR2 FQNNGV. There are 17 residues in the CDR3. V was pared by 5 bases and J by 1 base, with 12 bases of the junction left unmatched.

The chain combines TRBV30 with TRBJ1-2; D is possibly TRBD1 (5 bases). The CDR3 covers 16 residues. The V gene's germline CDR1 is GTSNPN and CDR2 SVGIG (reference sequence). V was pared by 5 bases and J by 4 bases, with 23 bases between. The CDR3 coding sequence is TGTGCCTGGCGTCGGAGCAGGACAACAAATCCCTATGGCTACACCTTC. This codes for CAWRRSRTTNPYGYTF.

The chain carries TRBV7-9 and TRBJ1-3, with 9 bases matching TRBD1. CDR1 and CDR2 (germline): SEHNR, FQNEAQ (reference sequence). The CDR3 length is 14 residues. V lost 1 base to trimming and J lost 7 bases; unmatched junction nucleotides: 2. CDR3 bases: TGTGCCAGCAGCTTAGGACAGGGGGAGAACACCATATATTTT. Translated, it gives CASSLGQGENTIYF.

The rearrangement links TRBV30 to TRBJ1-2; the D gene is possibly TRBD1 (6 bases). Germline CDR1 and CDR2: GTSNPN and SVGIG (reference sequence). The germline V and J ends were trimmed by 0 bases and 13 bases, with 15 bases remaining between them. The CDR3 is 12 residues long. The CDR3: CAWSVMGALATF. The CDR3 nucleotides read TGTGCCTGGAGTGTAATGGGGGCTTTAGCCACCTTC.

This chain joins TRBV29-1 and TRBJ2-3; 7 bases agree with TRBD2. V dropped 3 bases and J dropped 0; count of bases not matched to a gene: 6. The CDR3 totals 15 residues. Germline lookup yields CDR1 SQVTM and CDR2 ANQGSEA. The CDR3 coding sequence is TGCAGCGTTGATATTACACTAGCGAGCACAGATACGCAGTATTTT. Protein product: CSVDITLASTDTQYF.

V gene TRBV7-8 combines with J gene TRBJ2-2; 13 bases match TRBD2. Germline CDR1 reads SGHVS; CDR2 reads FQNEAQ. The CDR3 has 17 amino acids. V dropped 6 bases and J dropped 0; count of bases not matched to a gene: 4. DNA of the CDR3: TGTGCCAGCAGTCCACTAGCGGGAGGGCCGAACACCGGGGAGCTGTTTTTT. Translated: CASSPLAGGPNTGELFF.

The chain recombines TRBV6-5 with TRBJ1-2, with D perhaps matching TRBD1 (5 bases). V was cut by 0 bases and J by 3 bases, with 11 bases left in between. Germline V gene data show CDR1 as MNHEY and CDR2 as SVGAGI. CDR3 length: 15 residues. CDR3 amino acids: CASSYSEGNHYGYTF. The CDR3 bases are TGTGCCAGCAGTTACTCGGAGGGGAACCACTATGGCTACACCTTC.

DNA of the CDR3: TGTGCCAGCAGCTCTAAGGAGGGGGCGAGGACTGAAGCTTTCTTT. As protein: CASSSKEGARTEAFF. This chain joins TRBV6-5 and TRBJ1-1, with TRBD1 matching over 7 bases. The CDR3 length is 15 residues. Germline V lookup: CDR1 MNHEY, CDR2 SVGAGI. The junction had 12 bases not matched to a gene; V was cut back by 6 bases and J by 5 bases.

This chain joins TRBV7-3 and TRBJ2-1; D possibly corresponds to TRBD1 (7 bases). The germline V gene has CDR1 SGHTA and CDR2 FQGTGA. The length of the CDR3 is 15 residues. Trimming left V 5 bases short and J 4 bases short, with 15 bases between. The CDR3 sequence is CASSPGGSQYNEQFF. DNA of the CDR3: TGTGCCAGCAGCCCAGGGGGGTCCCAATACAATGAGCAGTTCTTC.

This chain links TRBV4-3 with TRBJ1-6; 9 bases map to TRBD1. The CDR3 covers 16 residues. Trimming cost V 1 base and J 6 bases; bases outside gene matches: 4. CDR1 LGHNA and CDR2 YSLEER come from the germline V gene. CDR3 residues: CASSQGKGQGNSPLHF. The CDR3 nucleotides are TGCGCCAGCAGCCAAGGCAAGGGACAGGGTAATTCACCCCTCCACTTT.

The gene calls are TRBV13 and TRBJ2-7, with 12 bases fitting TRBD1. In germline, CDR1 is PRHDT, CDR2 FYEKMQ (reference sequence). V shed 4 bases and J 12 bases; nucleotides not matched to a gene: 13. The CDR3 covers 15 residues. In nucleotides, the CDR3 is TGTGCCAGCAGCTCACCCGGGGGGACAGGGGGCGCGAGGTACTTC. Translated, it gives CASSSPGGTGGARYF. Full variable domain (missing parts from reference TRBV13 and TRBJ2-7): AAGVIQSPRHLIKEKRETATLKCYPIPRHDTVYWYQQGPGQDPQFLISFYEKMQSDKGSIPDRFSAQQFSDYHSELNMSSLELGDSALYFCASSSPGGTGGARYFGPGTRLTVT.

The chain uses TRBV10-3 and TRBJ2-1; 7 bases match TRBD2. CDR3 length: 16 residues. V was pared by 3 bases and J by 0 bases, with 5 bases of the junction left unmatched. Germline V gene lookup returns CDR1 ENHRY and CDR2 SYGVKD. Here the CDR3 DNA reads TGTGCCATCAGTGACAATAGCGGGCCCTCCTACAATGAGCAGTTCTTC. This encodes CAISDNSGPSYNEQFF.

The V and J genes are TRBV9 and TRBJ1-1; TRBD1 might be the D (6 bases). The germline gives CDR1 SGDLS, CDR2 YYNGEE. Between the trimmed V and J ends, which lost 3 bases and 7 bases, there was a span of 10 bases. This CDR3 is built from 12 residues. The CDR3 DNA reads as TGTGCCAGCAGCGGTGGGGGCATTGAAGCTTTCTTT. This sequence encodes CASSGGGIEAFF.

This clone occurred a few times. The genes are TRBV2 and TRBJ1-2, with 12 bases identical to TRBD1. V trimming: 3 bases; J trimming: 8 bases; junction bases outside the gene matches: 7. CDR1 SNHLY and CDR2 FYNNEI come from the germline V gene. This CDR3 has 15 residues. CDR3 sequence: CASSDGDRGRRGYTF. The CDR3 bases are TGTGCCAGCAGTGACGGGGACAGGGGGCGCCGGGGCTACACCTTC.

J is TRBJ1-1 and V is TRBV25-1, with 12 bases matching TRBD1. Germline V CDR1 and CDR2: MGHDK, SYGVNS. The ends lost 6 bases at V and 4 bases at J; junction bases unmatched: 6. CDR3 length: 15 amino acids. The CDR3 bases are TGTGCCAGCAGCGGGGGACAGGGGGCGACCACTGAAGCTTTCTTT. Its protein is CASSGGQGATTEAFF.